This T cell receptor beta chain was sequenced for a study of immune heterogeneity within non-small cell lung tumors. Study findings and constraints: Tumor sites within a patient were found to share identical dominant CDR3 beta clonotypes, and site-unique high-frequency clones were also present. Individual patients showed largely nonoverlapping sets of high-frequency T-cell receptor beta clonotypes.

Of note for this clonotype: Antigen: not known. Given a much more abundant clone one base away, this may be a read error.

CDR3 size: 16 residues. CDR1 is SGHRS, CDR2 YFSETQ, per germline. Trimming at V came to 6 bases and at J to 6 bases, leaving 14 bases not matched to a gene. TCRs were amplified from roughly 600 ng gDNA of bulk tumor per sample. Widely spaced biopsies, several per primary tumor, were obtained at surgery. Curative surgical treatment was performed in patients who had newly diagnosed, untreated non-small cell lung cancer. A multiplex PCR containing 32 V primers and 13 J primers was used to amplify TCR beta CDR3. TCRdb ran MiXCR on the multiplex PCR reads and lists one entry per CDR3 protein. The table shows over 8,000 distinct CDR3 sequences, with 17% occurring only once.

The sample comprised lung tumor tissue. The chain uses TRBV5-1 and TRBJ2-1, with 8 bases identical to TRBD2. The origin of this receptor is a man aged 35 to 55 with non-small cell lung cancer. The CDR3 loop is CASTKAGGSYCNEQFF. The DNA for the CDR3 is TGCGCCAGCACCAAGGCGGGGGGCAGTTACTGCAATGAGCAGTTCTTC.